The 13 T cell receptor beta chains in this list originate from one sample, sequenced in a study of regulatory dendritic cells for organ transplantation. The repertoire was sequenced with immunoSEQ multiplex PCR; TCRdb's copy has only in-frame clones and lacks some. The sample holds 25,000 to 30,000 clones, roughly 84% seen once. The sequencing input was naive CD8+ T cells from blood. Specified subset: CD45RA+ naive T cells. Receptors were obtained from a human donor in good health.

V and J are TRBV10-3 and TRBJ2-7, with a weak D call TRBD1 (6 bases). Trimming took off 3 bases at V and 3 bases at J, with 9 bases between the two ends. Germline values: CDR1 ENHRY, CDR2 SYGVKD. The CDR3 extends over 13 amino acids. The CDR3 sequence: CAISDQDSYEQYF. The CDR3 DNA sequence: TGTGCCATCAGTGACCAGGACAGCTACGAGCAGTACTTC.

The CDR3 coding sequence is TGTGCCACCAGCAGCCGTACGGGGACAGCCCGGCCCCAGCATTTT. Translating gives CATSSRTGTARPQHF. The chain combines TRBV15 with TRBJ1-5; 7 bases are a match to TRBD1. The J segment lost 9 bases and the V segment lost 3 bases, leaving 11 bases of the junction unmatched. The CDR3 consists of 15 residues. Germline loops: CDR1 LNHNV, CDR2 YYDKDF (reference sequence).

The chain combines TRBV6-5 with TRBJ1-2; possible D gene TRBD1, 5 bases. The germline V gene has CDR1 MNHEY and CDR2 SVGAGI. V shed 0 bases and J shed 5 bases, with 10 bases lying between them. CDR3 length: 14 amino acids. This CDR3 is CASSYSETVYGYTF. CDR3 DNA sequence: TGTGCCAGCAGTTACTCGGAGACAGTTTATGGCTACACCTTC.

V usage is TRBV7-2 and J usage is TRBJ1-1, with D possibly matching TRBD1 (5 bases). From germline, CDR1 is SGHTA and CDR2 FQGNSA. Between the trimmed V and J ends, which lost 1 base and 4 bases, there was a span of 10 bases. CDR3 size: 14 residues. The CDR3 loop is CASSLGTKGTEAFF. CDR3 sequence (DNA): TGTGCCAGCAGCTTAGGGACAAAAGGCACTGAAGCTTTCTTT.

The CDR3 sequence is CASSQAATGSYTGELFF. In nucleotides, the CDR3 is TGCGCCAGCAGCCAAGCCGCGACAGGGAGTTACACCGGGGAGCTGTTTTTT. The chain links TRBV4-3 to TRBJ2-2, with TRBD1 matching over 7 bases. The CDR3 has 17 amino acids. V shed 1 base and J 3 bases; nucleotides not matched to a gene: 8. Germline CDR1 is LGHNA and CDR2 is YSLEER.

This clone is a singleton in its sample. The gene calls are TRBV7-8 and TRBJ2-3; D call uncertain. The CDR3 consists of 13 residues. V lost 5 bases and J lost 2, with 8 bases in between. CDR1 and CDR2 (germline): SGHVS, FQNEAQ. The DNA for the CDR3 is TGTGCCAGCAGCCCCTATCACACAGATACGCAGTATTTT. It yields the protein CASSPYHTDTQYF.

With regard to this clone: A read error may produce the germline difference seen at one junction end. V usage is TRBV14 and J usage is TRBJ2-7; D is perhaps TRBD2 (7 bases). The germline CDR1 and CDR2 sequences are SGHDN and FVKESK. The CDR3 totals 16 residues. The CDR3 DNA follows: TGTGCCAGCAGCCAAGGAGGGCGGGGGCTCTCCGACGAGCAGTACTTC. The encoded protein is CASSQGGRGLSDEQYF.

The rearrangement links TRBV13 to TRBJ1-1, with D unresolved. CDR3 size: 15 residues. Germline V lookup: CDR1 PRHDT, CDR2 FYEKMQ (reference sequence). V lost 5 bases, J lost 0 bases, and 13 bases lay in between. DNA of the CDR3: TGTGCCAGCAGCCTCCTAACCGTACTGAACACTGAAGCTTTCTTT. The encoded protein is CASSLLTVLNTEAFF.

This clone was seen only a few times. The rearrangement uses TRBV6-1 and TRBJ1-4, with a weak D call TRBD1 (5 bases). The CDR3 spans 15 residues. CDR1 and CDR2 from the germline V gene are MNHNS and SASEGT. V gave up 0 bases and J gave up 8 bases, with 13 bases separating them. CDR3 sequence (DNA): TGTGCCAGCAGTGAAGCGCTAGGGGCGCGGGAAAAACTGTTTTTT. Translation gives CASSEALGAREKLFF.

The CDR3 reads CASSDGLANTGELFF. In DNA form, the CDR3 reads TGTGCCAGCAGCGATGGACTAGCGAACACCGGGGAGCTGTTTTTT. This chain joins TRBV13 and TRBJ2-2; 7 nucleotides agree with TRBD2. The V gene's germline CDR1 is PRHDT and CDR2 FYEKMQ (reference sequence). The CDR3 contains 15 residues. Losses at the gene ends were 5 bases for V and 0 bases for J; bases not matched to a gene: 3.

The sample holds a few counts of this clone. V usage is TRBV27 and J usage is TRBJ1-2; 9 bases are a match to TRBD1. CDR1 and CDR2 (germline): MNHEY, SMNVEV (reference sequence). The CDR3 spans 15 residues. V was pared by 3 bases and J by 0 bases, with 2 bases of the junction left unmatched. CDR3 sequence reads: CASSLGTGSNYGYTF. DNA for the CDR3: TGTGCCAGCAGTTTGGGGACAGGGTCTAACTATGGCTACACCTTC.

The chain combines TRBV5-8 with TRBJ2-7; TRBD1 is a possible D gene (6 bases). CDR3 length equals 15 residues. The germline gives CDR1 SGHTS, CDR2 YDEGEE. Trimming removed 1 base at V and 5 bases at J, with 16 bases between. CDR3 in amino acids: CASSLRDTLGDEQYF. The CDR3 DNA reads TGTGCCAGCAGCTTGCGGGACACCTTGGGGGACGAGCAGTACTTC.

The chain has TRBV11-2 and TRBJ2-7; tentative D call: TRBD2 (6 bases). The V gene's germline CDR1 is SGHAT and CDR2 FQNNGV. This CDR3 is 13 amino acids long. Trimming cost V 3 bases and J 2 bases, with 8 bases left between them. CDR3 sequence: CASSFGGTYEQYF. CDR3 nucleotides: TGTGCCAGCAGCTTCGGGGGAACCTACGAGCAGTACTTC. Full variable domain (outside the CDR3, taken from reference TRBV11-2 and TRBJ2-7): EAGVAQSPRYKIIEKRQSVAFWCNPISGHATLYWYQQILGQGPKLLIQFQNNGVVDDSQLPKDRFSAERLKGVDSTLKIQPAKLEDSAVYLCASSFGGTYEQYFGPGTRLTVT.